Presented here are 24 T cell receptor beta chains from one specimen sequenced in a study of cytomegalovirus exposure and HLA in healthy donors. PCR involved 60 Vbeta and 13 Jbeta primers. Here immunoSEQ multiplex PCR was the method, and the copy in TCRdb shows in-frame clones only, minus some. The table includes about 60,000 clones, around 70% detected once. Input material: PBMCs. Receptor source: a woman aged 60-75 years in good health and CMV-seropositive.

The V and J genes are TRBV7-9 and TRBJ1-1; no clear D. CDR1 is SEHNR and CDR2 is FQNEAQ in the germline V gene (reference sequence). Trimming pared 1 base from V and 1 base from J, leaving 10 bases between. The CDR3 sequence is 15 residues long. The CDR3 loop is CASSLVPGTNTEAFF. CDR3 DNA: TGTGCCAGCAGCTTAGTACCAGGTACGAACACTGAAGCTTTCTTT.

The chain has TRBV5-6 and TRBJ2-2, with 7 bases aligning to TRBD2. V lost 5 bases, J lost 4 bases, and 17 bases stayed unmatched. The CDR3 spans 18 residues. Germline CDR1 reads SGHDT; CDR2 reads YYEEEE. The CDR3 sequence: CASRGRDAWARGTGELFF. CDR3 nucleotide sequence: TGTGCCAGCAGGGGGAGGGACGCCTGGGCTCGTGGCACCGGGGAGCTGTTTTTT.

The gene calls are TRBV7-2 and TRBJ2-7; 9 bases line up with TRBD1. This CDR3 contains 15 residues. Per the germline V gene, CDR1 is SGHTA and CDR2 is FQGNSA. Trimming took 5 bases from V and 3 from J; bases not matched to a gene: 8. CDR3 sequence: CASSPGGTGLYEQYF. Written as DNA, the CDR3 is TGTGCCAGCAGCCCAGGGGGGACAGGGCTCTACGAGCAGTACTTC.

This clone was counted a few times. The chain combines TRBV7-2 with TRBJ2-1, with D unclear. Trimming pared 1 base from V and 0 bases from J, leaving 4 bases between. The CDR3 runs 14 residues. Germline V gives CDR1 SGHTA, CDR2 FQGNSA. The CDR3 reads CASSLDSSYNEQFF. CDR3 coding DNA: TGTGCCAGCAGCTTAGACAGCTCCTACAATGAGCAGTTCTTC. Combining the CDR3 with reference TRBV7-2 and TRBJ2-1 gives the whole variable domain GAGVSQSPSNKVTEKGKDVELRCDPISGHTALYWYRQSLGQGLEFLIYFQGNSAPDKSGLPSDRFSAERTGGSVSTLTIQRTQQEDSAVYLCASSLDSSYNEQFFGPGTRLTVL.

The chain carries TRBV5-1 and TRBJ1-1; D gene unclear. The CDR3 has 14 residues. The V end lost 0 bases, the J end lost 1 base, and 7 bases lay between the germline ends. CDR1 SGHRS and CDR2 YFSETQ come from the germline V gene. The CDR3 loop is CASSLDSTNTEAFF. The CDR3 DNA reads TGCGCCAGCAGCTTGGACTCCACGAACACTGAAGCTTTCTTT.

The V call is TRBV6-1, the J call TRBJ1-5; 10 bases are a match to TRBD1. In germline, CDR1 is MNHNS, CDR2 SASEGT. The trim removed 8 bases at V and 9 bases at J, leaving 13 bases unmatched. This CDR3 contains 15 residues. Here the CDR3 reads CASVQTGGLNRPQHF. Here the CDR3 DNA reads TGTGCCAGCGTTCAGACAGGGGGCCTTAACCGGCCCCAGCATTTT.

V and J are TRBV7-6 and TRBJ1-1; 8 nucleotides align to TRBD1. Trimming took 3 bases from V and 1 from J; bases not matched to a gene: 4. This CDR3 region has 15 residues. Germline V gene data show CDR1 as SGHVS and CDR2 as FNYEAQ. Here the CDR3 DNA reads TGTGCCAGCAGCTTGCTACAGGGGGAGAACACTGAAGCTTTCTTT. Translation gives CASSLLQGENTEAFF. Using reference TRBV7-6 and TRBJ1-1 for the parts outside the CDR3, the full variable domain is GAGVSQSPRYKVTKRGQDVALRCDPISGHVSLYWYRQALGQGPEFLTYFNYEAQQDKSGLPNDRFSAERPEGSISTLTIQRTEQRDSAMYRCASSLLQGENTEAFFGQGTRLTVV.

This clone was detected only a few times. One end of the junction fails to match germline, which may point to a read error. The same CDR3 is also encoded by other DNA sequences in this sample. This chain joins TRBV7-3 and TRBJ1-5, with D possibly matching TRBD1 (6 bases). This CDR3 has 16 residues. Per germline, CDR1 SGHTA and CDR2 FQGTGA. CDR3: CASSQYKDSPNQPQHF. The CDR3 bases are TGCGCCAGCAGCCAATACAAGGACAGCCCCAATCAGCCCCAGCATTTT. Drawing the rest from reference TRBV7-3 and TRBJ1-5, the complete variable domain is GAGVSQTPSNKVTEKGKYVELRCDPISGHTALYWYRQSLGQGPEFLIYFQGTGAADDSGLPNDRFFAVRPEGSVSTLKIQRTERGDSAVYLCASSQYKDSPNQPQHFGDGTRLSIL.

This rearrangement joins TRBV9 to TRBJ1-5; D is uncertain. Germline values: CDR1 SGDLS, CDR2 YYNGEE. The CDR3 has 15 amino acids. V dropped 0 bases and J dropped 4 bases, with 11 bases sitting between them. The CDR3 bases are TGTGCCAGCAGCGTAGGCTGGGGAGGGAATCAGCCCCAGCATTTT. It translates to CASSVGWGGNQPQHF.

The V call is TRBV4-1, the J call TRBJ1-2; 8 nucleotides line up with TRBD1. The V segment lost 1 base and the J segment 2 bases; nucleotides outside the gene matches: 9. Germline V lookup: CDR1 MGHRA, CDR2 YSYEKL. The CDR3 contains 17 residues. CDR3 in DNA: TGCGCCAGCAGCCAAGGGACAGGGAGTCAAACCAACTATGGCTACACCTTC. It translates to CASSQGTGSQTNYGYTF.

The rearrangement uses TRBV27 and TRBJ2-7; 9 nucleotides agree with TRBD1. J lost 4 bases, V lost 5 bases, and 9 bases had no gene match. CDR3 size: 15 residues. Germline assignment: CDR1 MNHEY and CDR2 SMNVEV (reference sequence). The CDR3 here is CASSTTGTGLYEQYF. The CDR3 nucleotides read TGTGCCAGCAGTACAACCGGGACAGGGCTTTACGAGCAGTACTTC.

This clone was recorded a few times. The chain is built from TRBV5-5 and TRBJ2-2; maybe TRBD1 (6 bases). The CDR3 runs to 16 residues. V was clipped by 4 bases and J by 7 bases, with 20 bases between them. The germline CDR1 and CDR2 sequences are SGHKS and YYEKEE (reference sequence). For the CDR3, the DNA is TGTGCCAGCAGCAGAAGCACAGGGTTAAGTAGCGGGGAGCTGTTTTTT. Translated: CASSRSTGLSSGELFF.

This clone occurred a few times. The chain links TRBV18 to TRBJ1-4; no clear D gene. The CDR3 spans 13 residues. Germline V gives CDR1 KGHSH, CDR2 LQKENI. V gave up 4 bases and J gave up 7 bases, with 10 bases separating them. The CDR3 DNA reads TGTGCCAGCTCACGAGAGTTTAGTGAAAAACTGTTTTTT. Its protein is CASSREFSEKLFF.

The J gene is TRBJ2-5, the V gene TRBV29-1; possibly TRBD1 for D (6 bases). CDR1 SQVTM and CDR2 ANQGSEA come from the germline V gene. The CDR3 runs to 13 residues. V lost 8 bases and J 3 bases, leaving 16 bases between the germline ends. The CDR3 region is CSLFTGLEETQYF. In nucleotides, the CDR3 is TGCAGCCTCTTTACAGGGTTGGAAGAGACCCAGTACTTC.

V usage is TRBV27 and J usage is TRBJ2-7; no definite D call. There are 15 residues in the CDR3. V lost 3 bases, J lost 6 bases, and 18 bases lay in between. CDR1 is MNHEY and CDR2 is SMNVEV in the germline V gene (reference sequence). In DNA form, the CDR3 reads TGTGCCAGCAGTTTCCCTTCGAACCCGCCGGGCGAGCAGTACTTC. This gives the protein CASSFPSNPPGEQYF.

The rearrangement joins TRBV7-9 to TRBJ2-5; D is perhaps TRBD1 (5 bases). From germline, CDR1 is SEHNR and CDR2 FQNEAQ (reference sequence). Trimming stripped 1 base from V and 2 bases from J, with 17 bases between. The CDR3 spans 17 residues. The CDR3 region is CASSLGLGGQGQETQYF. CDR3 bases: TGTGCCAGCAGCTTAGGTCTTGGTGGCCAGGGACAAGAGACCCAGTACTTC.

The V gene is TRBV10-2, the J gene TRBJ1-6, with a weak D call TRBD1 (6 bases). The CDR3 loop spans 13 amino acids. The V end lost 10 bases, the J end lost 8 bases, and 15 bases lay between the germline ends. Per the germline V gene, CDR1 is WSHSY and CDR2 is SAAADI. CDR3 DNA sequence: TGCGCCACAAAGGGGGACACCTATTCACCCCTCCACTTT. Amino acids: CATKGDTYSPLHF.

This chain uses TRBV6-1 with TRBJ2-7; 8 bases are shared with TRBD1. Germline V gives CDR1 MNHNS, CDR2 SASEGT. The CDR3 contains 13 residues. The V gene end was trimmed by 7 bases and the J gene end by 3 bases; junction bases not matched to a gene: 5. The CDR3 loop reads CASNRGQGYEQYF. DNA of the CDR3: TGTGCCAGCAACCGTGGACAGGGCTACGAGCAGTACTTC.

This chain connects TRBV5-1 to TRBJ1-2; TRBD1 matches at 11 bases. V gave up 5 bases and J gave up 8 bases; unmatched junction bases: 5. The germline V gene has CDR1 SGHRS and CDR2 YFSETQ. The CDR3 has 13 residues. Here the CDR3 reads CASSWTGGDGYTF. The CDR3 bases are TGCGCCAGCAGTTGGACAGGGGGCGACGGCTACACCTTC. The full variable domain, in which reference TRBV5-1 and TRBJ1-2 provide the parts outside the CDR3, is KAGVTQTPRYLIKTRGQQVTLSCSPISGHRSVSWYQQTPGQGLQFLFEYFSETQRNKGNFPGRFSGRQFSNSRSEMNVSTLELGDSALYLCASSWTGGDGYTFGSGTRLTVV.

The chain uses TRBV2 and TRBJ2-5; 8 nucleotides match TRBD1. V lost 6 bases and J lost 3; bases outside the gene matches: 9. CDR3 length: 15 residues. CDR1 and CDR2 from the germline V gene are SNHLY and FYNNEI. The CDR3 loop is CASRRRTGQEETQYF. The CDR3 DNA reads as TGTGCCAGCAGAAGGAGGACAGGGCAAGAAGAGACCCAGTACTTC.

This sequence joins TRBV13 and TRBJ2-7, with D possibly TRBD2 on 6 matching bases. Trimming took off 1 base at V and 1 base at J, with 8 bases between the two ends. This CDR3 has 14 residues. In germline, CDR1 is PRHDT, CDR2 FYEKMQ (reference sequence). Written as DNA, the CDR3 is TGTGCCAGCAGCTTAGTCCGGGGGTCCTACGAGCAGTACTTC. This sequence encodes CASSLVRGSYEQYF. Variable domain in full (rest from reference TRBV13 and TRBJ2-7): AAGVIQSPRHLIKEKRETATLKCYPIPRHDTVYWYQQGPGQDPQFLISFYEKMQSDKGSIPDRFSAQQFSDYHSELNMSSLELGDSALYFCASSLVRGSYEQYFGPGTRLTVT.

For this clone: The junction shows a germline mismatch at one end, possibly a read error. The chain combines TRBV7-9 with TRBJ1-3, with a tentative D call TRBD1 (6 bases). This CDR3 is built from 16 residues. Germline V gene sequence: CDR1 SEHNR, CDR2 FQNEAQ (reference sequence). The CDR3 nucleotides are TGTTCCAGCAGCTCGAGGGACACTTACTCTGGAAACACCATATATTTT. Translating it yields CSSSSRDTYSGNTIYF.

The chain joins TRBV19 to TRBJ1-4; D is ambiguous. The CDR3 runs 14 residues. Germline-derived CDR1 and CDR2 are LNHDA and SQIVND (reference sequence). Trimming left V 3 bases short and J 4 bases short, with 9 bases between. The CDR3 nucleotides are TGTGCCAGTAGTATGGGCCGTCTTAATGAAAAACTGTTTTTT. Translating gives CASSMGRLNEKLFF.

The chain is built from TRBV5-1 and TRBJ2-1; 11 bases are shared with TRBD1. CDR3 length: 16 amino acids. From germline, CDR1 is SGHRS and CDR2 YFSETQ. J was trimmed by 4 bases and V by 4 bases; bases with no gene match: 7. The CDR3 coding sequence is TGCGCCAGCAGCACCCGGACAGGGGGCGGGTACAATGAGCAGTTCTTC. It codes for CASSTRTGGGYNEQFF. Drawing the rest from reference TRBV5-1 and TRBJ2-1, the complete variable domain is KAGVTQTPRYLIKTRGQQVTLSCSPISGHRSVSWYQQTPGQGLQFLFEYFSETQRNKGNFPGRFSGRQFSNSRSEMNVSTLELGDSALYLCASSTRTGGGYNEQFFGPGTRLTVL.